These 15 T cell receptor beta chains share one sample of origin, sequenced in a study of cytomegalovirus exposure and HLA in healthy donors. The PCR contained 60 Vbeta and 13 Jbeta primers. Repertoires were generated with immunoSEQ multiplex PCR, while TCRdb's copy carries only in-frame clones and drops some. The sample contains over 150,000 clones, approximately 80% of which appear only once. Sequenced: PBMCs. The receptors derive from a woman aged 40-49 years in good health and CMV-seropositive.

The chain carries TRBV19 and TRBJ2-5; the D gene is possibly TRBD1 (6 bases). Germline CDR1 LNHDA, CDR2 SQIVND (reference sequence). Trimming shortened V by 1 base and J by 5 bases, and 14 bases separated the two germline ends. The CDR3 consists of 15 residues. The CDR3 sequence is CASSIGRGGHETQYF. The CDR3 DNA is TGTGCCAGTAGTATAGGCAGGGGTGGCCACGAGACCCAGTACTTC.

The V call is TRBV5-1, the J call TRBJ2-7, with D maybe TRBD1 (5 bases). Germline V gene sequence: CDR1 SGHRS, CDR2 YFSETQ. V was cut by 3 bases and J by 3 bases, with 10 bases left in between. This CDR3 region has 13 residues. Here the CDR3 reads CASSSRQYYEQYF. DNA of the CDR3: TGCGCCAGCAGCTCTCGACAGTACTACGAGCAGTACTTC.

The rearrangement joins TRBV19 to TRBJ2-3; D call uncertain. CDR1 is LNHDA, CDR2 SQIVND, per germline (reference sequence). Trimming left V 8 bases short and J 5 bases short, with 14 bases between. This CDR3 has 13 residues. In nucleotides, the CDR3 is TGTGCCAGTTCCGCCTGGGCCGTAGATACGCAGTATTTT. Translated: CASSAWAVDTQYF.

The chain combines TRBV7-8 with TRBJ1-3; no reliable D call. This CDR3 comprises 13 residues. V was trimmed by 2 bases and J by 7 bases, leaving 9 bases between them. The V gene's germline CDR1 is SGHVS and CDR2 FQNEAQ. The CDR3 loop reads CASSLPPPNTIYF. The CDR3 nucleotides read TGTGCCAGCAGCTTACCCCCTCCCAACACCATATATTTT.

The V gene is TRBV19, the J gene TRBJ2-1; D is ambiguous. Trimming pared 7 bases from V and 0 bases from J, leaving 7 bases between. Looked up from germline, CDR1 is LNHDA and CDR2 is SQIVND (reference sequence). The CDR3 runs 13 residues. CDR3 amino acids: CASMSDSYNEQFF. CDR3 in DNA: TGTGCCAGTATGAGCGACTCCTACAATGAGCAGTTCTTC. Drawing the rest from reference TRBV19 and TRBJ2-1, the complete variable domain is DGGITQSPKYLFRKEGQNVTLSCEQNLNHDAMYWYRQDPGQGLRLIYYSQIVNDFQKGDIAEGYSVSREKKESFPLTVTSAQKNPTAFYLCASMSDSYNEQFFGPGTRLTVL.

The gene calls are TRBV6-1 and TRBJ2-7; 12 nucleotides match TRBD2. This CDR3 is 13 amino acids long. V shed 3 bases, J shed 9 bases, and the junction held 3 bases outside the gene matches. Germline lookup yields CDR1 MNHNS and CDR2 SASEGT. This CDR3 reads CASSDLAGGWQYF. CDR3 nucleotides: TGTGCCAGCAGTGATCTAGCGGGAGGGTGGCAGTACTTC.

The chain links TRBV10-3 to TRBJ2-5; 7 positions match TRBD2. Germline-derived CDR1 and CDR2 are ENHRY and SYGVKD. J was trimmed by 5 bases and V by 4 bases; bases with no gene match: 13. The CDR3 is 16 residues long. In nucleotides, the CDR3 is TGTGCCATCAGTGGACTAGCCGGAAGCGGCGCGGAGACCCAGTACTTC. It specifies CAISGLAGSGAETQYF.

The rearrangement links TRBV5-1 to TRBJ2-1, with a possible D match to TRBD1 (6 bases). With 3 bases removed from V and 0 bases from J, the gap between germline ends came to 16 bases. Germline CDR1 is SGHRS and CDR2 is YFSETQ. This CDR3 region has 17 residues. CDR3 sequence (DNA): TGCGCCAGCAGCTATCACACGACAGGTAGCTCCTACAATGAGCAGTTCTTC. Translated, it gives CASSYHTTGSSYNEQFF.

CDR3 DNA: TGTGCCTGGAGTAAGGGGGCAGGGACTGAAGCTTTCTTT. It is translated as CAWSKGAGTEAFF. The chain joins TRBV30 to TRBJ1-1, with 7 nucleotides matching TRBD1. This CDR3 contains 13 residues. Germline V gene lookup returns CDR1 GTSNPN and CDR2 SVGIG (reference sequence). J gave up 5 bases and V 2 bases, and 5 bases lay outside the gene matches.

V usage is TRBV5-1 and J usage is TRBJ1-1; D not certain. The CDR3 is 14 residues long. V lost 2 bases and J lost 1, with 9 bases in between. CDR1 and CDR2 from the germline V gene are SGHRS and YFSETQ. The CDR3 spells CASSFSSANTEAFF. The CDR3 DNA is TGCGCCAGCAGCTTTTCCAGCGCGAACACTGAAGCTTTCTTT.

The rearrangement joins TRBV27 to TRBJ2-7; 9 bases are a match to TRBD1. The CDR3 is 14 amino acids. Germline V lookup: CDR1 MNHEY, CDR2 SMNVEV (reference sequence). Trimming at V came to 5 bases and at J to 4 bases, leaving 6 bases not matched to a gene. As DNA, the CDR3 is TGTGCCAGCAGTAAGACAGGGGGTCGGTACGAGCAGTACTTC. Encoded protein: CASSKTGGRYEQYF.

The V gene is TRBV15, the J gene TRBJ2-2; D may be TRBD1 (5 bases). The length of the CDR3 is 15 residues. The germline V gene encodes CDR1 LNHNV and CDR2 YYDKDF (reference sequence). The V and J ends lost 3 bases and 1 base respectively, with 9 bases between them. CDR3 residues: CATSRGGQNTGELFF. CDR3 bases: TGTGCCACCAGCAGGGGTGGACAGAACACCGGGGAGCTGTTTTTT.

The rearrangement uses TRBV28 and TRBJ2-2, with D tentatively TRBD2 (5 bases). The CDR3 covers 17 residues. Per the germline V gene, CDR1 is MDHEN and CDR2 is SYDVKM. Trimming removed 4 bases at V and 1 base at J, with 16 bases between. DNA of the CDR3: TGTGCCAGCAGTTCCCCGGCCGAGAGGGAGAACACCGGGGAGCTGTTTTTT. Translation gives CASSSPAERENTGELFF.

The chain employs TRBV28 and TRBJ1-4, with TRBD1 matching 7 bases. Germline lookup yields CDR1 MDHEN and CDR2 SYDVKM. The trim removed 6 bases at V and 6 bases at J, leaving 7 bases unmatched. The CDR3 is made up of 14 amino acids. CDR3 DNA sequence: TGTGCCAGCAGATCGACAGGGACACATGAAAAACTGTTTTTT. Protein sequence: CASRSTGTHEKLFF.

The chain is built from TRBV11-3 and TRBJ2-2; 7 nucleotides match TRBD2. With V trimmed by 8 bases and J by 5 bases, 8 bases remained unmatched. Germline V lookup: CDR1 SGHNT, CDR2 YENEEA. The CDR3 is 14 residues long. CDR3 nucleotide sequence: TGTGCCAGCCACGCGGGAGTTACAACCGGGGAGCTGTTTTTT. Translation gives CASHAGVTTGELFF.